This T cell receptor beta chain was found in a study of T cell repertoires in cytomegalovirus infection. This clonotype appeared many times. The antigen is unknown. TCRdb independently ran MiXCR on the reads; one entry per CDR3 protein. Of roughly 990,000 distinct CDR3 sequences in the sample, approximately 31% were seen once. The CDR3 spans 16 residues. V shed 5 bases and J 4 bases; nucleotides not matched to a gene: 13. In germline, CDR1 is SGHTA, CDR2 FQGNSA. The chain has TRBV7-2 and TRBJ1-2; 7 bases align to TRBD1. This material consisted of cultured CD8+ T cells from PBMCs, taken from culture after CMV antigen stimulation. The sequence derives from a human donor in good health (CMV status not recorded). Some clones in this sample may be carry-over from other donors' samples. As DNA, the CDR3 is TGTGCCAGCAGCCCTTCGGAAGGGGGCTGGGGCTATGGCTACACCTTC. Translating it yields CASSPSEGGWGYGYTF.